The clone carrying this TCR beta chain came up a few times. No antigen is known for it. The data stem from a study of blood T cells in healthy people across ages. Germline V lookup: CDR1 LGHNA, CDR2 YSLEER. V lost 6 bases and J 5 bases, leaving 13 bases between the germline ends. CDR3 size: 13 residues. Study-level results: Strong correlation existed between TCR beta diversity and naive T cell percentage. Total diversity from one million sequenced T cells was likely underestimated. Age brought a roughly linear fall in TCR beta diversity measured per million T cells.

Using a J-beta primer mix together with a sample-barcoded 5' primer, a second PCR was run for 7 to 11 cycles. Researchers report that a template-switch adaptor with 12 random nucleotides tagged each cDNA molecule. One entry per CDR3 protein results from TCRdb running MiXCR on the 5' RACE reads. The table includes about a million distinct CDR3 sequences, more than 30% detected once. The chain couples TRBV4-3 to TRBJ1-2; no firm D call. The sequenced material came from blood. The origin of this receptor is a man between 18 and 35 years old in good health. CDR3 loop: CASSPADRYGYTF. The CDR3 DNA reads as TGCGCCAGCAGTCCTGCAGACCGTTATGGCTACACCTTC.